This T cell receptor (beta chain) is from a study of response to subunit inactivated influenza vaccine. Concerning this clonotype itself: Its cognate antigen is unknown.

TCRdb re-called the RT-PCR reads through MiXCR, storing one row per CDR3 protein. The sample contains 800,000 to 1,000,000 distinct CDR3 sequences, approximately 21% of which appear only once. The CDR3 runs 16 residues. Germline CDR1 reads LGHNA; CDR2 reads YSLEER. The V and J ends lost 0 bases and 3 bases, in that order; junction bases with no gene match: 8. General study points: New T cells are recruited in small numbers by each seasonal influenza vaccination, according to the authors' suggestion.

V is TRBV4-3 and J is TRBJ2-7, with TRBD1 identical over 7 bases. This TCR derives from a man over 45 who received an inactivated influenza vaccine. Sequencing used PBMCs from blood, obtained roughly 5 days after vaccination. CDR3 DNA: TGCGCCAGCAGCCAAGATTTCCCCGGACAGGTCTACGAGCAGTACTTC. It encodes CASSQDFPGQVYEQYF.